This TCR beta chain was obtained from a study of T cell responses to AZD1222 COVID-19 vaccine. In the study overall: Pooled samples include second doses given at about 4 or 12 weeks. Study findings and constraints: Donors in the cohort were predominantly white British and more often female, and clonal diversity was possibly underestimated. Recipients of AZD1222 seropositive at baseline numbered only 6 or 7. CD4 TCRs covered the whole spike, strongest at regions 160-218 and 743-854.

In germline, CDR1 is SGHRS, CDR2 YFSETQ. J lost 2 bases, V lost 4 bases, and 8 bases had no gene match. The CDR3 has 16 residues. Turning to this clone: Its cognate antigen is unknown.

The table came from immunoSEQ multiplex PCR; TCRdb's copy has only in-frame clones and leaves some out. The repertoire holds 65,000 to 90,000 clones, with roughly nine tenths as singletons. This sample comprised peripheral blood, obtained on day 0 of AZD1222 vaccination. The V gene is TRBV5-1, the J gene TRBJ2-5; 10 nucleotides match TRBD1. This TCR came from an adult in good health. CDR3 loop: CASSPRQGAEQETQYF. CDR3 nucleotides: TGCGCCAGCAGCCCTAGACAGGGGGCCGAACAAGAGACCCAGTACTTC. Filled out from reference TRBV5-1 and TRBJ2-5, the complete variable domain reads KAGVTQTPRYLIKTRGQQVTLSCSPISGHRSVSWYQQTPGQGLQFLFEYFSETQRNKGNFPGRFSGRQFSNSRSEMNVSTLELGDSALYLCASSPRQGAEQETQYFGPGTRLLVL.